Only a few counts were recorded for the clone carrying this TCR beta chain. Mouse gene names apply. The missing CDR3 end, 4 residues past where the read stops, is filled in from the germline J gene. The data were taken from a study of CD8+ T cells in alopecia areata. Study summary: Recipient mice, roughly 6-10-week-old female C3H/HeJ animals, received skin from roughly 6-12-month-old C3H/HeJ graft donors with spontaneous alopecia.

The authors extracted RNA and reverse transcribed it into cDNA as the sequencing template. Assay: immunoSEQ multiplex PCR; the TCRdb copy retains only in-frame clones and omits some. The sample was found to contain over 250,000 clones, and every one recurs. Researchers sorted pooled cutaneous lymph node cells on the basis of CD4, CD8alpha, NKG2D, NKG2ACE and other markers. The CDR3 length is 15 residues. V was pared by 0 bases and J by 1 base, with 8 bases between. CDR1 and CDR2 from the germline V gene are NNHDY and SYVADS. The sequence was obtained from a C3H/HeJ mouse with alopecia areata. Strain haplotype at MHC: H2-k. The chain has TRBV13-3 and TRBJ2-1; D gene uncertain. Source material: CD4+ T cells sorted from a lymph node. The CDR3 DNA, read in part, is TGTGCCAGCAGTGATGCCGTGACAAACTATGCT. Its translation: CASSDAVTNYA. The CDR3 in full is CASSDAVTNYAEQFF.